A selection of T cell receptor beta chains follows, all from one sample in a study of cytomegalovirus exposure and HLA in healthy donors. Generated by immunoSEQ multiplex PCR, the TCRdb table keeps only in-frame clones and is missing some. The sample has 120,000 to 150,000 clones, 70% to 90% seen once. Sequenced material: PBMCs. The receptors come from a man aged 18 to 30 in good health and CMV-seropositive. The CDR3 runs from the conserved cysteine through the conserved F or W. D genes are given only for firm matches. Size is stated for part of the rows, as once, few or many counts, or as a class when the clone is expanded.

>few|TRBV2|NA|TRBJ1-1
CASRPLMYTEAFF
TGTGCCAGCAGGCCACTTATGTACACTGAAGCTTTCTTT
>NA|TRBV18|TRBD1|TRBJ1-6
CASSPQGENSPLHF
TGTGCCAGCTCACCCCAGGGGGAAAATTCACCCCTCCACTTT
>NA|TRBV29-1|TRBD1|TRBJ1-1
CSATTGRGTTEAFF
TGCAGCGCAACCACCGGCAGGGGGACCACTGAAGCTTTCTTT
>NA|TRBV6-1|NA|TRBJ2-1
CASSSQGFGRLEQFF
TGTGCCAGCAGTTCTCAGGGCTTCGGGCGGTTAGAGCAGTTCTTC
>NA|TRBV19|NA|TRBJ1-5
CASSSGGNQPQHF
TGTGCCAGTAGTTCCGGGGGTAATCAGCCCCAGCATTTT
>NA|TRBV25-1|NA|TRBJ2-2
CASRGAGFLNTGELFF
TGTGCCAGCAGAGGGGCGGGATTCCTTAACACCGGGGAGCTGTTTTTT
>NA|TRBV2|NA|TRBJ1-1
CASTREHKNTEAFF
TGTGCCAGCACTCGGGAACACAAGAACACTGAAGCTTTCTTT
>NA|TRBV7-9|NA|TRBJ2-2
CASSLEASESTGELFF
TGTGCCAGCAGCTTAGAGGCTAGCGAGAGCACCGGGGAGCTGTTTTTT
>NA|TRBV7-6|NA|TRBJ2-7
CASSFGAAGRWEQYF
TGTGCCAGCAGCTTTGGGGCGGCAGGGAGGTGGGAGCAGTACTTC
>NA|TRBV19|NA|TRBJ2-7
CASSAGQRTYEQYF
TGTGCCAGTAGTGCGGGACAGCGAACCTACGAGCAGTACTTC
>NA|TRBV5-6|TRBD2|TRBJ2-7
CASSSTGGDPFLEQYF
TGTGCCAGCAGCTCTACGGGGGGGGACCCCTTCTTGGAGCAGTACTTC
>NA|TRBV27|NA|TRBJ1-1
CASSLPEGTEAFF
TGTGCCAGCAGTTTACCCGAGGGCACTGAAGCTTTCTTT
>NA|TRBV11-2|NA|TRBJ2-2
CASSLRTPQNTGELFF
TGTGCCAGCAGCCTCCGGACACCCCAGAACACCGGGGAGCTGTTTTTT
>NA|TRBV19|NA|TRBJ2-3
CASSNRDTEPDTQYF
TGTGCCAGTAGTAATAGGGACACAGAACCAGATACGCAGTATTTT
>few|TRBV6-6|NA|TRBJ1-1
CASSLFTEAFF
TGTGCCAGCAGTTTATTCACTGAAGCTTTCTTT
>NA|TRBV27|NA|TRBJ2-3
CASSLKWAYTQYF
TGTGCCAGCAGTTTAAAATGGGCATATACGCAGTATTTT
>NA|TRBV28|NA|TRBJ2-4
CASSSLAMNIQYF
TGTGCCAGCAGTTCTCTAGCGATGAACATTCAGTACTTC
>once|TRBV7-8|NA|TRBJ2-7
CASSFGTRTSEQYF
TGTGCCAGCAGCTTTGGAACTAGAACAAGCGAGCAGTACTTC
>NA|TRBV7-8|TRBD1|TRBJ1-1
CASSSEGQMNTEAFF
TGTGCCAGCAGCTCAGAGGGACAGATGAACACTGAAGCTTTCTTT
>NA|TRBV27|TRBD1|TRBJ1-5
CASRVGQDNQPQHF
TGTGCCAGCAGGGTGGGACAGGACAATCAGCCCCAGCATTTT
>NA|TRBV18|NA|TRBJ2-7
CASSPKSYEQYF
TGTGCCAGCTCACCAAAGAGTTACGAGCAGTACTTC
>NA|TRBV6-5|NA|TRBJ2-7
CASSPDRKVYEQYF
TGTGCCAGCAGTCCCGACAGGAAAGTTTACGAGCAGTACTTC
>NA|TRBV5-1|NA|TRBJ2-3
CASSLTTMRSTDTQYF
TGCGCCAGCAGCTTGACGACAATGAGAAGCACAGATACGCAGTATTTT
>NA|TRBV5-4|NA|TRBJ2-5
CASSPSGVGTQYF
TGTGCCAGCAGCCCCTCGGGGGTGGGGACCCAGTACTTC
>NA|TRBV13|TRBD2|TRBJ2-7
CASRHSGRAYEQYF
TGTGCCAGCAGACATAGCGGGAGGGCCTACGAGCAGTACTTC
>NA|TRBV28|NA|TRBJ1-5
CASSPSGDTGNQPQHF
TGTGCCAGCAGTCCCTCCGGGGACACAGGCAATCAGCCCCAGCATTTT
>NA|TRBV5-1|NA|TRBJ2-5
CASSLVGGQETQYF
TGCGCCAGCAGCTTGGTAGGGGGCCAAGAGACCCAGTACTTC
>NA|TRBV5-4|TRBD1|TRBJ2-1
CASSLTAGTGQFF
TGTGCCAGCAGCTTGACGGCCGGGACAGGGCAGTTCTTC
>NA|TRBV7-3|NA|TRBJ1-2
CASSLMGGIDGYTF
TGTGCCAGCAGCTTAATGGGAGGAATCGATGGCTACACCTTC
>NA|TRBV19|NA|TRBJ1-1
CASNSQGMNTEAFF
TGTGCCAGTAATTCTCAGGGCATGAACACTGAAGCTTTCTTT
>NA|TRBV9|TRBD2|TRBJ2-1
CASSVAKSGAGEDEQFF
TGTGCCAGCAGCGTAGCTAAATCGGGAGCGGGAGAGGATGAGCAGTTCTTC
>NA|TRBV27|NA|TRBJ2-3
CASSLIRGVTDTQYF
TGTGCCAGCAGTTTAATCAGGGGGGTAACAGATACGCAGTATTTT
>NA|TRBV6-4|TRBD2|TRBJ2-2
CANQSGSEHRGAVF
TGTGCCAACCAAAGCGGGAGCGAACACCGGGGAGCTGTTTTT
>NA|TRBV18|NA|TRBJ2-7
CASSEKGYHEQYF
TGTGCCAGCTCCGAGAAGGGGTATCACGAGCAGTACTTC